This T cell receptor beta chain was sequenced in a study of cytomegalovirus exposure and HLA in healthy donors. 60 Vbeta and 13 Jbeta primers were used in PCR. Assay: immunoSEQ multiplex PCR; the TCRdb copy retains only in-frame clones and omits some. The table lists roughly 120,000 clones, 75% to 85% of them singletons. To note about this clone: Its antigen is undetermined.

The study, taken as a whole, reports: As immune exposure information, only CMV serostatus was available. In a later analysis, V- and J-gene trimming of beta chains associated with a DCLRE1C missense variant, replicated independently. In an earlier analysis, most TCR beta V segments were productive about 87% or about 30% of the time.

This sequence originates from a male donor in good health and CMV-seropositive. Sample: PBMCs.

DNA of the CDR3: TGCACCAGCAGTCGGGACAGGGGGGACAATCAGCCCCAGCATTTT. This encodes CTSSRDRGDNQPQHF. The chain employs TRBV1 and TRBJ1-5; the table's D call, TRBD1, has no DNA check behind it. TRBV1 is termed a pseudogene. CDR3 length: 15 amino acids.